The next 24 T cell receptor beta chains were all read from a single sample in a study of long-term antiretroviral therapy in people with HIV. With survey level as its setting, the immunoSEQ assay was v3.0. Clones were sequenced by immunoSEQ multiplex PCR, and TCRdb holds only the in-frame ones, with some missing. Among fewer than 40,000 clones listed, more than 95% were seen once. The specimen comprised unsorted PBMCs, sampled 6.9 years after starting antiretroviral therapy. These receptors were taken from a young man with HIV.

The rearrangement joins TRBV19 to TRBJ1-1; D perhaps matches TRBD1 (5 bases). CDR1 and CDR2 from the germline V gene are LNHDA and SQIVND (reference sequence). The CDR3 has 13 residues. The V and J ends lost 7 bases and 1 base respectively, with 10 bases between them. The CDR3 DNA is TGTGCCAGTAAGACTGGGGGGAACACTGAAGCTTTCTTT. Protein: CASKTGGNTEAFF.

V is TRBV4-2 and J is TRBJ2-7; perhaps TRBD1 as D (8 bases). Germline V lookup: CDR1 LGHNA, CDR2 YNFKEQ. V lost 2 bases to trimming and J lost 5 bases, with 19 bases between them. The CDR3 is 16 amino acids. As DNA, the CDR3 is TGTGCCAGCAGCCAAACCAGAACAGGGGGGGTGGACGAGCAGTACTTC. Translating it yields CASSQTRTGGVDEQYF.

Here the CDR3 reads CASSDYRGLAKNIQYF. CDR3 in DNA: TGTGCCAGTAGTGACTACAGGGGATTAGCCAAAAACATTCAGTACTTC. V and J are TRBV19 and TRBJ2-4, with 7 nucleotides matching TRBD1. This CDR3 has 16 residues. Germline V lookup: CDR1 LNHDA, CDR2 SQIVND (reference sequence). The J segment lost 0 bases and the V segment lost 5 bases, leaving 7 bases of the junction unmatched.

This sequence joins TRBV5-1 and TRBJ2-3, with 9 bases fitting TRBD2. The V segment lost 0 bases and the J segment 2 bases; nucleotides outside the gene matches: 4. Germline CDR1 and CDR2: SGHRS and YFSETQ. The CDR3 is 16 amino acids. DNA of the CDR3: TGCGCCAGCAGCTTGGGGGGACTAGCCCACACAGATACGCAGTATTTT. Residues: CASSLGGLAHTDTQYF.

The gene calls are TRBV6-5 and TRBJ2-3; D ambiguous. Germline values: CDR1 MNHEY, CDR2 SVGAGI. This CDR3 is 15 amino acids long. V lost 2 bases, J lost 3 bases, and 12 bases lay in between. CDR3 amino acids: CASSYDLSATDTQYF. CDR3 DNA: TGTGCCAGCAGTTACGACCTGAGCGCTACAGATACGCAGTATTTT.

The V gene is TRBV5-1, the J gene TRBJ1-1; 9 bases are a match to TRBD1. Germline lookup yields CDR1 SGHRS and CDR2 YFSETQ. The CDR3 runs to 15 residues. Trimming took 4 bases from V and 2 from J; bases not matched to a gene: 6. DNA of the CDR3: TGCGCCAGCAGCACAGGACAGGGGAGAAACACTGAAGCTTTCTTT. Protein product: CASSTGQGRNTEAFF.

The gene calls are TRBV7-2 and TRBJ2-7; D is perhaps TRBD2 (5 bases). The CDR3 has 14 residues. V was clipped by 1 base and J by 4 bases, with 11 bases between them. Germline CDR1 SGHTA, CDR2 FQGNSA. The CDR3 sequence: CASSLGRQTYEQYF. CDR3 in DNA: TGTGCCAGCAGCTTAGGGAGGCAGACTTACGAGCAGTACTTC.

The sample holds one count of this clone. This chain joins TRBV19 and TRBJ1-1; D uncertain. CDR1 and CDR2 from the germline V gene are LNHDA and SQIVND (reference sequence). The CDR3 consists of 13 residues. V was clipped by 5 bases and J by 8 bases, with 15 bases between them. CDR3 in DNA: TGTGCCAGTAGTTCGATCGAAAGCAAAGAAGCTTTCTTT. Its translation is CASSSIESKEAFF.

The gene calls are TRBV6-1 and TRBJ2-2; D uncertain. Germline V gene lookup returns CDR1 MNHNS and CDR2 SASEGT. This CDR3 has 14 amino acids. Trimming removed 2 bases from V and 3 bases from J, with 7 bases in between. In DNA form, the CDR3 reads TGTGCCAGCAGTGAACTTGGGGACACCGGGGAGCTGTTTTTT. Translation: CASSELGDTGELFF.

This clone was seen just once. The J gene is TRBJ1-1, the V gene TRBV28, with D unresolved. The CDR3 is made up of 14 amino acids. Trimming took off 2 bases at V and 1 base at J, with 8 bases between the two ends. Germline loops: CDR1 MDHEN, CDR2 SYDVKM. The CDR3 loop is CASSLKRGNTEAFF. The CDR3 DNA sequence: TGTGCCAGCAGTTTAAAGCGAGGGAACACTGAAGCTTTCTTT.

V is TRBV29-1 and J is TRBJ1-1; D ambiguous. Germline CDR1 and CDR2: SQVTM and ANQGSEA. V dropped 5 bases and J dropped 7 bases, with 17 bases sitting between them. The CDR3 is 13 amino acids. The chain's CDR3 is CSVLGLPNHEAFF. The CDR3 DNA reads as TGCAGCGTTCTTGGTTTGCCTAACCATGAAGCTTTCTTT.

The rearrangement joins TRBV28 to TRBJ2-7; possible D gene TRBD1, 5 bases. Trimming cost V 3 bases and J 2 bases, with 14 bases left between them. CDR1 and CDR2 from the germline V gene are MDHEN and SYDVKM. The CDR3 totals 15 residues. CDR3: CASSFSDAGTYEQYF. Here the CDR3 DNA reads TGTGCCAGCAGTTTTTCGGACGCAGGGACCTACGAGCAGTACTTC.

The chain employs TRBV7-3 and TRBJ1-1; D not certain. V lost 5 bases to trimming and J lost 6 bases, with 13 bases between them. CDR3 length: 13 residues. From germline, CDR1 is SGHTA and CDR2 FQGTGA. The CDR3 DNA follows: TGTGCCAGCAGCGCAACTGGACTGGCTGAAGCTTTCTTT. Translation gives CASSATGLAEAFF. Based on the CDR3 plus reference TRBV7-3 and TRBJ1-1, the full variable domain is GAGVSQTPSNKVTEKGKYVELRCDPISGHTALYWYRQSLGQGPEFLIYFQGTGAADDSGLPNDRFFAVRPEGSVSTLKIQRTERGDSAVYLCASSATGLAEAFFGQGTRLTVV.

The chain recombines TRBV29-1 with TRBJ2-1; D possibly matches TRBD1 or TRBD2 (6 bases each). The CDR3 consists of 13 residues. V lost 8 bases to trimming and J lost 9 bases, with 20 bases between them. CDR1 and CDR2 (germline): SQVTM, ANQGSEA. The CDR3 coding sequence is TGCAGCCCCGGGGGCCCTGAGATGGGTGAGCAGTTCTTC. This codes for CSPGGPEMGEQFF.

V is TRBV19 and J is TRBJ2-5; possible D gene TRBD2, 6 bases. The CDR3 covers 14 residues. V lost 1 base and J lost 5, with 11 bases in between. In germline, CDR1 is LNHDA, CDR2 SQIVND (reference sequence). DNA of the CDR3: TGTGCCAGTAGTATAGTTGGAGGGAAGGAGACCCAGTACTTC. Translated: CASSIVGGKETQYF.

This chain connects TRBV5-1 to TRBJ2-1; 10 bases align to TRBD1. In germline, CDR1 is SGHRS, CDR2 YFSETQ. J lost 3 bases, V lost 3 bases, and 3 bases had no gene match. The CDR3 has 15 amino acids. The CDR3 sequence: CASSSRDRGYNEQFF. The CDR3 bases are TGCGCCAGCAGCTCCCGGGACAGGGGCTACAATGAGCAGTTCTTC.

The gene calls are TRBV4-2 and TRBJ2-2; D is possibly TRBD2 (6 bases). Germline assignment: CDR1 LGHNA and CDR2 YNFKEQ. The CDR3 covers 16 residues. With 0 bases removed from V and 7 bases from J, the gap between germline ends came to 15 bases. CDR3 protein: CASSQEWGVQDGELFF. For the CDR3, the DNA is TGTGCCAGCAGCCAAGAATGGGGGGTGCAAGACGGGGAGCTGTTTTTT.

This rearrangement joins TRBV9 to TRBJ1-1; D remains unclear. Germline lookup yields CDR1 SGDLS and CDR2 YYNGEE. This CDR3 has 15 residues. V shed 3 bases and J shed 2 bases, with 14 bases lying between them. The CDR3 nucleotides are TGTGCCAGCAGCGGCGGGAGAGTCCGAAACACTGAAGCTTTCTTT. This translates into CASSGGRVRNTEAFF.

The chain couples TRBV7-9 to TRBJ1-5; D remains ambiguous. The V and J ends lost 5 bases and 5 bases respectively, with 7 bases between them. The CDR3 contains 12 residues. Germline V gene lookup returns CDR1 SEHNR and CDR2 FQNEAQ (reference sequence). The CDR3 sequence is CASSPGDQPQHF. In DNA, the CDR3 is TGTGCCAGCAGCCCCGGGGATCAGCCCCAGCATTTT.

The rearrangement uses TRBV7-2 and TRBJ2-1; no reliable D call. From germline, CDR1 is SGHTA and CDR2 FQGNSA. Trimming took off 5 bases at V and 10 bases at J, with 12 bases between the two ends. This CDR3 is 12 amino acids long. Written as DNA, the CDR3 is TGTGCCAGCAGCCCGATTAGCTGGGAGCAGTTCTTC. Protein: CASSPISWEQFF.

The chain is built from TRBV6-5 and TRBJ1-6; D is uncertain. Germline V CDR1 and CDR2: MNHEY, SVGAGI. Trimming removed 3 bases from V and 9 bases from J, with 12 bases in between. This CDR3 spans 14 amino acids. This CDR3 is CASSYSAASSPLHF. The CDR3 nucleotides are TGTGCCAGCAGTTATTCGGCAGCCAGTTCACCCCTCCACTTT.

The chain carries TRBV5-1 and TRBJ2-1; 10 nucleotides align to TRBD2. This CDR3 is 16 amino acids long. The germline V gene has CDR1 SGHRS and CDR2 YFSETQ. Trimming took 4 bases from V and 9 from J; bases not matched to a gene: 13. This CDR3 reads CASSQARAGGGSEQFF. The CDR3 DNA follows: TGCGCCAGCAGCCAGGCTAGAGCGGGAGGGGGGTCTGAGCAGTTCTTC. The full variable domain, with the rest looked up from reference TRBV5-1 and TRBJ2-1, is KAGVTQTPRYLIKTRGQQVTLSCSPISGHRSVSWYQQTPGQGLQFLFEYFSETQRNKGNFPGRFSGRQFSNSRSEMNVSTLELGDSALYLCASSQARAGGGSEQFFGPGTRLTVL.

The chain couples TRBV20-1 to TRBJ2-5; no clear D gene. The CDR3 is made up of 10 amino acids. Germline values: CDR1 DFQATT, CDR2 SNEGSKA (reference sequence). Trimming cost V 2 bases and J 7 bases, with 5 bases left between them. CDR3 in DNA: TGCAGTGCTAGAATGGGGACCCAGTACTTC. Protein product: CSARMGTQYF.

The chain couples TRBV19 to TRBJ2-7; possibly TRBD2 for D (5 bases). There are 13 residues in the CDR3. The V gene lost 4 bases and the J gene lost 6 bases, with 13 bases spanning the gap. Looked up from germline, CDR1 is LNHDA and CDR2 is SQIVND (reference sequence). The chain's CDR3 is CASSTKGRVEQYF. The CDR3 bases are TGTGCCAGTAGTACGAAAGGGCGGGTCGAGCAGTACTTC.